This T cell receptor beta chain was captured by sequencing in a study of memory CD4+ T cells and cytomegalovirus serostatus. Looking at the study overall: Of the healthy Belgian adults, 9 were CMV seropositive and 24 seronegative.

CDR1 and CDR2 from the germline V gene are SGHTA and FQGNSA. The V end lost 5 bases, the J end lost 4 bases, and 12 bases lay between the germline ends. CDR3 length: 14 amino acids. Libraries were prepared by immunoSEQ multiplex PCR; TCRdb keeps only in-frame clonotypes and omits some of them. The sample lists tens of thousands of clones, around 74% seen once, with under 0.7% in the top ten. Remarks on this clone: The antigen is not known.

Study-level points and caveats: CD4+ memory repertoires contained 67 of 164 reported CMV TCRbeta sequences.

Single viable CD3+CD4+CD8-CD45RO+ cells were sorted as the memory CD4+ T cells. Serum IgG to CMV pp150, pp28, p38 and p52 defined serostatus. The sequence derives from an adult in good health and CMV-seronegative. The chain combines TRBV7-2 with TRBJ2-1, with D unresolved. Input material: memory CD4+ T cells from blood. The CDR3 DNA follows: TGTGCCAGCAGCAGCCTTGCCGTATACAATGAGCAGTTCTTC. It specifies CASSSLAVYNEQFF.